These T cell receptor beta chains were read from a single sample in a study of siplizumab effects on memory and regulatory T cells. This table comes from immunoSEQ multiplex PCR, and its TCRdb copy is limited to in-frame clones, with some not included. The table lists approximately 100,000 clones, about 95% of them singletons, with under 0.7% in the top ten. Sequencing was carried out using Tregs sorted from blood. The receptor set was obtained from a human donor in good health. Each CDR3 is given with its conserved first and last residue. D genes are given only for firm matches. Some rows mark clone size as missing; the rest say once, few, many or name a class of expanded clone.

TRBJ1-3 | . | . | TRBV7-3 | CASSPQGFGNTIYF | TGTGCCAGCAGCCCGCAGGGGTTCGGAAACACCATATATTTT
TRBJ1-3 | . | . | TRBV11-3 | CASSRGQNGNTIYF | TGTGCCAGCAGCCGCGGACAGAACGGAAACACCATATATTTT
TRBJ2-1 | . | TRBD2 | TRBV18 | CASSPNLPGTSGRFSYNEQFF | TGTGCCAGCTCACCCAATCTACCCGGGACTAGCGGGAGGTTTTCCTACAATGAGCAGTTCTTC
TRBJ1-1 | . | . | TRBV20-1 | CSASKTAFF | TGCAGTGCCAGCAAGACAGCTTTCTTT
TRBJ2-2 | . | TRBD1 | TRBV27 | CASGTAESNTGELFF | TGTGCCAGCGGGACAGCCGAATCGAACACCGGGGAGCTGTTTTTT
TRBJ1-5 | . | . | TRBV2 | CASSGSPQSQPQHF | TGTGCCAGCAGTGGCAGCCCCCAAAGTCAGCCCCAGCATTTT
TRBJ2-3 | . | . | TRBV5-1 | CASSLTGTDTQYF | TGCGCCAGCAGCTTGACGGGGACAGATACGCAGTATTTT
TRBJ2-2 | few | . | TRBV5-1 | CASSVQGQKTGELFF | TGCGCCAGCAGTGTGCAGGGGCAGAAGACCGGGGAGCTGTTTTTT
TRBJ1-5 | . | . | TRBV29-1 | CSVRGDGYSNQPQHF | TGCAGCGTGAGGGGGGACGGTTATAGCAATCAGCCCCAGCATTTT
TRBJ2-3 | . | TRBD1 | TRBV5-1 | CASSPHRGQERASTDTQYF | TGCGCCAGCAGCCCCCACAGGGGGCAGGAGCGGGCGAGCACAGATACGCAGTATTTT
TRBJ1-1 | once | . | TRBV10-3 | CAISSAGAEAFF | TGTGCCATCAGCTCAGCGGGGGCAGAAGCTTTCTTT
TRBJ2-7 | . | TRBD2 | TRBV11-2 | CASSLSGLAGVPEQYF | TGTGCCAGCAGCTTGAGCGGACTAGCGGGAGTTCCCGAGCAGTACTTC
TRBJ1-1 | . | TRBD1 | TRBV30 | CAWSITGVGTEAFF | TGTGCCTGGAGTATTACAGGGGTGGGCACTGAAGCTTTCTTT
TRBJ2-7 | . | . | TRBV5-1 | CASAPTGLRGSYEQYF | TGCGCCAGCGCGCCTACCGGGCTTCGCGGGTCCTACGAGCAGTACTTC
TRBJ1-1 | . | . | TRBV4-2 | CASSQPLNAGRYTEAFF | TGTGCCAGCAGCCAACCACTCAACGCCGGGAGGTACACTGAAGCTTTCTTT
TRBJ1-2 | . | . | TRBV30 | CAWSTPAVHYGYTF | TGTGCCTGGAGTACCCCGGCTGTCCACTATGGCTACACCTTC
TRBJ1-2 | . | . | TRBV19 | CASSMVRSYGYTF | TGTGCCAGTAGTATGGTCAGGTCGTATGGCTACACCTTC
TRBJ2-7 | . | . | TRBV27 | CASSFAIYEQYF | TGTGCCAGCAGTTTTGCGATCTACGAGCAGTACTTC